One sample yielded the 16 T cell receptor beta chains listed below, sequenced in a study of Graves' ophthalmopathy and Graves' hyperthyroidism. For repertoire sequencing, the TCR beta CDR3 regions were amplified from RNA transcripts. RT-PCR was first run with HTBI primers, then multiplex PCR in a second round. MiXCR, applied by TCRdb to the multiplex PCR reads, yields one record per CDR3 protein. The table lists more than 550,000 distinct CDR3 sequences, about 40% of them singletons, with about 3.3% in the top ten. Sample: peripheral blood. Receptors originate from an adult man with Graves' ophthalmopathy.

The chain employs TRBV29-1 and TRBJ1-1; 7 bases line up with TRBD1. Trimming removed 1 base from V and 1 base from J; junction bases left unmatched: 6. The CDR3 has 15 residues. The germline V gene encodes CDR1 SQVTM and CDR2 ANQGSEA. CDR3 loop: CSVEVSGQQNTEAFF. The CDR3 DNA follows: TGCAGCGTTGAAGTTTCGGGACAGCAGAACACTGAAGCTTTCTTT. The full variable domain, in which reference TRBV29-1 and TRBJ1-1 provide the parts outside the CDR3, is SAVISQKPSRDICQRGTSLTIQCQVDSQVTMMFWYRQQPGQSLTLIATANQGSEATYESGFVIDKFPISRPNLTFSTLTVSNMSPEDSSIYLCSVEVSGQQNTEAFFGQGTRLTVV.

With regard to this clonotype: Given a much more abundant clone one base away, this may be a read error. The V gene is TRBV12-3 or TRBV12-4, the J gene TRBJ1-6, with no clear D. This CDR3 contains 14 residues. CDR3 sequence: CVSSLDRVVSPLHF. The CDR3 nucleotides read TGTGTCAGCAGTTTAGATCGGGTTGTTTCACCCCTCCACTTT.

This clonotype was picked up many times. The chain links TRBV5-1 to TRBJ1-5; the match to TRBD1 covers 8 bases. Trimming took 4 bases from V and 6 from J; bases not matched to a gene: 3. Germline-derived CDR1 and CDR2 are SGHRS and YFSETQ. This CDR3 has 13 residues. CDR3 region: CASSVTGAQPQHF. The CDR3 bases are TGCGCCAGCAGCGTGACAGGGGCTCAGCCCCAGCATTTT.

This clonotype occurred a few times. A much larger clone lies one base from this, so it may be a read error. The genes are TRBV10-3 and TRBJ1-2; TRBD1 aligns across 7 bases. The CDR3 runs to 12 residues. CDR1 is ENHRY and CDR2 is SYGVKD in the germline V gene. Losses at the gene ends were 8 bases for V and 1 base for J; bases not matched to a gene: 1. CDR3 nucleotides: TGTGCCATCGGACAGGTTAACTATGGCTACACCTTC. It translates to CAIGQVNYGYTF.

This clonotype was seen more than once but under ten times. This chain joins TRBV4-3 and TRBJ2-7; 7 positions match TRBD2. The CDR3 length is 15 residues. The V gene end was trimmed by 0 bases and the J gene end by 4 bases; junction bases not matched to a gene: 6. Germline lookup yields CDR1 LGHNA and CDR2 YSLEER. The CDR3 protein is CASSQDREVVYEQYF. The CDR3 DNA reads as TGCGCCAGCAGCCAAGATCGGGAGGTAGTTTACGAGCAGTACTTC.

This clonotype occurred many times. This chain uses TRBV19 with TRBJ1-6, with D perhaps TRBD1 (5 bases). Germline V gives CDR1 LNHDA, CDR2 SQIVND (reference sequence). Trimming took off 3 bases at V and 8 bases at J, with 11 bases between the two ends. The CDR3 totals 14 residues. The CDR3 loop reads CASSMLGVDSPLHF. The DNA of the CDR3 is TGTGCCAGTAGTATGTTGGGGGTAGATTCACCCCTCCACTTT. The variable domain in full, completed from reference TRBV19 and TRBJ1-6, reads DGGITQSPKYLFRKEGQNVTLSCEQNLNHDAMYWYRQDPGQGLRLIYYSQIVNDFQKGDIAEGYSVSREKKESFPLTVTSAQKNPTAFYLCASSMLGVDSPLHFGNGTRLTVT.

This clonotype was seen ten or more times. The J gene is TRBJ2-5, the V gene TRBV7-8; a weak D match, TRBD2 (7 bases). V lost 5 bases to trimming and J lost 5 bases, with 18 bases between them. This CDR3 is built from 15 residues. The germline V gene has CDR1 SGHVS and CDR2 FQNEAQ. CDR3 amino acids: CASSQEGGSAETQYF. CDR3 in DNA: TGTGCCAGCAGCCAAGAGGGGGGGTCTGCTGAGACCCAGTACTTC.

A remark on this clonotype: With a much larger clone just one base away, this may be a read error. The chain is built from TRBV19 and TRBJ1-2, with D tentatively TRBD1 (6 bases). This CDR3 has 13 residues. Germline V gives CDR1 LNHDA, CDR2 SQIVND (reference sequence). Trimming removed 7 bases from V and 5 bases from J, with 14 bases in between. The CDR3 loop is CASNPGTFYGYTF. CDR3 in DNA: TGTGCCAGTAATCCGGGGACATTTTATGGCTACACCTTC.

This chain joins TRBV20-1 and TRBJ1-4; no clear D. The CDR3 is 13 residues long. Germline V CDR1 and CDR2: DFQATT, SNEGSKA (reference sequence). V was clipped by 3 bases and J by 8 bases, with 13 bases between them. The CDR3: CSARDSGREKLFF. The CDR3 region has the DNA TGCAGTGCTAGGGATAGCGGCCGGGAAAAACTGTTTTTT.

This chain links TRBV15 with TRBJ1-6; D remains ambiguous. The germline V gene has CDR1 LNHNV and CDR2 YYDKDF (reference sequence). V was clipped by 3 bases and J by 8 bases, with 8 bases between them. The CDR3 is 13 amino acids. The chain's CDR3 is CATSSLSHSPLHF. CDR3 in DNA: TGTGCCACCAGCAGTTTGAGCCATTCACCCCTCCACTTT.

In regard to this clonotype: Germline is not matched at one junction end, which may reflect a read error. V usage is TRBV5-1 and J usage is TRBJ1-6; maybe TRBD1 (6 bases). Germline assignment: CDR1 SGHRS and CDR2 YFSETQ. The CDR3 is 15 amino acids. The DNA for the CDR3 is TGTGCCAGCAGTTTGAAGACAGGAGCAGGGTCACTCCTCCACTTT. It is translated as CASSLKTGAGSLLHF.

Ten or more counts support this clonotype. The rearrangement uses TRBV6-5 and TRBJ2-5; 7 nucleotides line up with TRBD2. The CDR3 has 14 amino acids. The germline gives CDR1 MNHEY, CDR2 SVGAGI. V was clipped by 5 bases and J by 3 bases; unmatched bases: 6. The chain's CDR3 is CASSNLLAEETQYF. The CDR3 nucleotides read TGTGCCAGCAGTAACCTTCTAGCGGAAGAGACCCAGTACTTC.

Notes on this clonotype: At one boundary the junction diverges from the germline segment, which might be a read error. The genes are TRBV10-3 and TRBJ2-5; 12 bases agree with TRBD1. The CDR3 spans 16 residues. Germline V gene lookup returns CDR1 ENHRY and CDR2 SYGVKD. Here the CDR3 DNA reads TGTGCTATCAGTGCCGCCGGGACAGGGGGCATAGAGACCCAGTACTTC. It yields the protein CAISAAGTGGIETQYF.

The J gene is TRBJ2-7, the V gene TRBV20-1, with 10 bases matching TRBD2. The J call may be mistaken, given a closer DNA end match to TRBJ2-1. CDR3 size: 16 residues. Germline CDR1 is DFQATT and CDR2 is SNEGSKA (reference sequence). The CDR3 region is CSARDIGAGGLYEQFF. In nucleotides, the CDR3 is TGCAGTGCTAGAGATATAGGAGCGGGGGGGCTCTATGAGCAGTTCTTC.

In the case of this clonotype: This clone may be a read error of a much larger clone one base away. This chain's CDR3 is CASSLERGSMNTEAFF. For the CDR3, the DNA is TGCGCCAGCAGCTTGGAGCGCGGCAGCATGAACACTGAAGCTTTCTTT. V and J are TRBV5-1 and TRBJ1-1, with D unclear. Germline CDR1 SGHRS, CDR2 YFSETQ. V dropped 0 bases and J dropped 0 bases, with 12 bases sitting between them. The CDR3 totals 16 residues.

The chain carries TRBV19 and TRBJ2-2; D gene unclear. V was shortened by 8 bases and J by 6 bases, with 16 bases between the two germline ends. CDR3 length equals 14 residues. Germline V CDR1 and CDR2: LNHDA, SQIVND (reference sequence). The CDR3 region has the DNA TGTGCCAGTGCGAACACCCTAAGTCCCGGGGAGCTGTTTTTT. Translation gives CASANTLSPGELFF.